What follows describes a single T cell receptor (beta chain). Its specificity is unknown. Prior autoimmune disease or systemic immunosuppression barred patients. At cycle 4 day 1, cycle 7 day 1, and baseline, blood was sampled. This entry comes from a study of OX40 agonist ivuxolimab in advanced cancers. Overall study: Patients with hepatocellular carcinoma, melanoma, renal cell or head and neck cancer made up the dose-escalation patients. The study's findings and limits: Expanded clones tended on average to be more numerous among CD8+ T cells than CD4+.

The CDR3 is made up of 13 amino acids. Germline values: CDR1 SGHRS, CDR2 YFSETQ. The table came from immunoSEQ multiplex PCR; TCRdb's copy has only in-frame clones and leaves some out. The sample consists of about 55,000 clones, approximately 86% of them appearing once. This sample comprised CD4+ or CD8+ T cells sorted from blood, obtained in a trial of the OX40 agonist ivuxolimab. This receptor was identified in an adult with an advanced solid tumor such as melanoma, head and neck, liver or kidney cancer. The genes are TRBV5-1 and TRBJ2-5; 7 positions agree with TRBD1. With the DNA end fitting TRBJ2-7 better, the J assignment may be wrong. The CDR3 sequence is CASRGGSDYEQYF. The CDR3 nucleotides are TGCGCCAGCAGAGGGGGCTCCGACTACGAGCAGTACTTC.